This T cell receptor (beta chain) appears in the sequencing data of a study of T cell changes during pregnancy in multiple sclerosis. Clones were read by immunoSEQ multiplex PCR, and TCRdb kept only the in-frame ones, dropping some. This repertoire shows approximately 69,000 clones, 90% to 95% found once; its top ten account for roughly 2.1%. This CDR3 has 14 amino acids. The V gene's germline CDR1 is SGHTA and CDR2 FQGNSA. Trimming cost V 1 base and J 9 bases, with 15 bases left between them. Sample: peripheral blood, taken in the second trimester of pregnancy. The chain combines TRBV7-2 with TRBJ1-1, with TRBD1 as a possible D gene (6 bases). The receptor was isolated from a female donor in good health, enrolled as a control in a pregnancy study. The CDR3 region is CASSLERTVGKAFF. CDR3 DNA sequence: TGTGCCAGCAGCTTAGAGAGGACAGTCGGGAAAGCTTTCTTT.